This T cell receptor (beta chain) was retrieved from a study of blood T cells in healthy people across ages. Study-wide results and caveats: Total diversity from one million sequenced T cells was likely underestimated. Older individuals had lower TCR beta diversity per million T cells (the decline was roughly linear). The long-lived group displayed more naive CD4+ cells, plus higher diversity, than the aged donors did.

No fewer than 6 million PBMCs went into each sample. This clonotype was seen ten or more times. What it binds is unknown. CDR1 and CDR2 (germline): SGHVS, FNYEAQ. The CDR3 spans 16 residues. J gave up 4 bases and V 0 bases, and 7 bases lay outside the gene matches. The use of a sample-barcoded 5' primer and a J-beta primer mix characterized a second PCR of roughly 7 to 12 cycles. Using its own MiXCR run on the 5' RACE reads, TCRdb lists one record per CDR3 protein. This sample has over 550,000 distinct CDR3 sequences, with approximately 30% found just once. The chain combines TRBV7-6 with TRBJ2-3; TRBD2 agrees at 7 bases. Material: blood. This TCR derives from a woman older than 75 in good health. The CDR3 here is CASSLAQSLAADTQYF. DNA of the CDR3: TGTGCCAGCAGCTTAGCGCAAAGTCTAGCGGCAGATACGCAGTATTTT.